This is a list of T cell receptor beta chains from one sample in a study of T cell changes during pregnancy in multiple sclerosis. Only in-frame clones appear in the TCRdb table, and some are missing; sequencing was by immunoSEQ multiplex PCR. The sample lists 90,000 to 95,000 clones, about 93% occurring once. The sample in question was peripheral blood, obtained in the first trimester of pregnancy. All receptors derive from a female donor with multiple sclerosis, enrolled in a pregnancy study. Both conserved end residues are part of each CDR3. The D gene is left open where the match is weak. Expanded clones get a size class; other rows say once, few or many, or leave the size out.

TRBV5-1,TRBJ2-7,.,.,CASSFIAGRAYEQYF,TGCGCCAGCAGCTTTATTGCGGGTCGCGCCTACGAGCAGTACTTC
TRBV6-1,TRBJ2-5,.,.,CASRQEGQETQYF,TGTGCCAGCAGACAGGAGGGGCAAGAGACCCAGTACTTC
TRBV6-5,TRBJ1-2,.,.,CASSYSRNAQYGYTF,TGTGCCAGCAGTTACTCAAGAAACGCACAATATGGCTACACCTTC
TRBV25-1,TRBJ1-5,.,.,CASNSGVGQPQHF,TGTGCCAGCAATTCCGGGGTAGGTCAGCCCCAGCATTTT
TRBV19,TRBJ1-5,once,TRBD1,CASSPRGQGRINQPQHF,TGTGCCAGTAGCCCTAGGGGACAGGGGAGAATCAATCAGCCCCAGCATTTT
TRBV5-1,TRBJ1-4,.,.,CASTYQGLGGEKLFF,TGCGCCAGCACCTATCAGGGGTTAGGCGGTGAAAAACTGTTTTTT
TRBV7-2,TRBJ2-5,.,TRBD2,CASTERGPPETQYF,TGTGCCAGCACCGAGCGGGGTCCACCGGAGACCCAGTACTTC
TRBV9,TRBJ2-5,.,TRBD2,CASSGGGAETQYF,TGTGCCAGCAGCGGGGGAGGGGCGGAGACCCAGTACTTC
TRBV2,TRBJ1-1,.,TRBD1,CASSELDRESAEAFF,TGTGCCAGCAGTGAGTTAGACAGGGAATCGGCTGAAGCTTTCTTT
TRBV5-1,TRBJ2-7,.,TRBD1,CASSVARTGDEQYF,TGCGCCAGCAGCGTGGCCCGGACAGGGGACGAGCAGTACTTC
TRBV4-2,TRBJ2-3,.,.,CASSRLGTDTQYF,TGTGCCAGCAGTCGACTCGGAACAGATACGCAGTATTTT
TRBV6-6,TRBJ2-5,.,TRBD1,CASRDSGQGQTQYF,TGTGCCAGCAGAGACTCGGGACAGGGCCAGACCCAGTACTTC
TRBV6-1,TRBJ2-7,.,.,CASSEQVSFPSYEQYF,TGTGCCAGCAGTGAACAGGTGTCCTTTCCCTCCTACGAGCAGTACTTC
TRBV9,TRBJ2-1,once,TRBD2,CASSVRTSGDAEQFF,TGTGCCAGCAGCGTTCGGACTAGCGGGGATGCTGAGCAGTTCTTC
TRBV10-3,TRBJ1-6,.,.,CAISGGGGYNSPLHF,TGTGCCATCAGTGGAGGCGGGGGTTATAATTCACCCCTCCACTTT
TRBV28,TRBJ2-4,.,.,CASETITGRGKIQYF,TGTGCCAGCGAGACCATAACAGGGAGGGGGAAGATTCAGTACTTC
TRBV4-1,TRBJ1-1,few,.,CASSQERGRAFF,TGCGCCAGCAGCCAAGAGCGGGGGCGAGCTTTCTTT
TRBV9,TRBJ2-1,.,.,CASSVGGLGNEQFF,TGTGCCAGCAGCGTAGGTGGGCTGGGCAATGAGCAGTTCTTC
TRBV19,TRBJ1-1,.,.,CASSSTLNTEAFF,TGTGCCAGTAGTTCTACCCTGAACACTGAAGCTTTCTTT
TRBV5-4,TRBJ2-5,.,.,CASSQGVQKRGPQETQYF,TGTGCCAGCAGCCAGGGGGTCCAAAAGCGGGGGCCTCAAGAGACCCAGTACTTC
TRBV18,TRBJ2-1,.,.,CASSAKARGEQFF,TGTGCCAGCTCTGCCAAGGCCCGAGGGGAGCAGTTCTTC
TRBV30,TRBJ1-5,once,.,CAWRSSGNQPQHF,TGTGCCTGGAGATCTTCCGGGAATCAGCCCCAGCATTTT
TRBV6-6,TRBJ1-1,.,.,CASSSHRTDTEAFF,TGTGCCAGCAGTTCCCACAGGACAGACACTGAAGCTTTCTTT
TRBV7-7,TRBJ2-1,.,.,CASSPGSAAEQFF,TGTGCTAGCAGCCCCGGCTCGGCGGCTGAGCAGTTCTTC
TRBV6-1,TRBJ2-7,.,TRBD2,CASSEAWGSGGHEQYF,TGTGCCAGCAGTGAAGCTTGGGGTAGCGGGGGCCACGAGCAGTACTTC
TRBV2,TRBJ1-5,.,TRBD1,CASSERAGTALNQPQHF,TGTGCCAGCAGTGAGAGGGCGGGGACAGCACTCAATCAGCCCCAGCATTTT
TRBV6-1,TRBJ2-7,.,TRBD1,CASSDGTGDPYEQYF,TGTGCCAGCAGTGACGGGACAGGGGACCCCTACGAGCAGTACTTC
TRBV7-2,TRBJ2-3,.,TRBD2,CASIPDGRGGLDTQYF,TGTGCCAGCATCCCGGACGGGCGGGGGGGCTTGGATACGCAGTATTTT
TRBV7-9,TRBJ2-3,.,.,CASSPTVWSTDTQYF,TGTGCCAGCAGCCCTACGGTCTGGAGCACAGATACGCAGTATTTT
TRBV18,TRBJ2-5,.,.,CASIEQGKETQYF,TGTGCCAGCATCGAACAGGGTAAAGAGACCCAGTACTTC
TRBV19,TRBJ2-5,.,TRBD1,CASSFGTEETQYF,TGTGCCAGTAGTTTCGGGACAGAAGAGACCCAGTACTTC
TRBV19,TRBJ2-7,.,TRBD2,CASSIGGVHEQYF,TGTGCCAGTAGTATCGGGGGGGTTCACGAGCAGTACTTC
TRBV27,TRBJ2-1,.,.,CASSGPVLREFF,TGTGCCAGCAGTGGCCCGGTCCTGCGGGAGTTCTTC
TRBV9,TRBJ1-6,.,TRBD1,CASSGTGQINSPLHF,TGTGCCAGCAGTGGCACGGGACAGATTAATTCACCCCTCCACTTT
TRBV5-4,TRBJ1-1,.,TRBD1,CASSSGGQGGTEAFF,TGTGCCAGCAGCTCGGGGGGACAGGGTGGGACTGAAGCTTTCTTT
TRBV5-1,TRBJ2-7,.,.,CASSLVGVFYEQYF,TGCGCCAGCAGCTTGGTCGGGGTTTTCTACGAGCAGTACTTC
TRBV9,TRBJ2-7,.,.,CASSVGGDSSEQYF,TGTGCCAGCAGCGTAGGGGGGGATTCCAGCGAGCAGTACTTC
TRBV5-1,TRBJ1-4,.,TRBD1,CASRETGEVDEKLFF,TGCGCCAGCAGGGAGACAGGGGAGGTAGATGAAAAACTGTTTTTT
TRBV9,TRBJ1-4,.,.,CASSPQGVSTNEKLFF,TGTGCCAGCAGCCCACAGGGAGTATCAACTAATGAAAAACTGTTTTTT
TRBV7-9,TRBJ1-6,.,TRBD1,CASSPLTGGSNSPLHF,TGTGCCAGCAGCCCATTAACAGGGGGCTCTAATTCACCCCTCCACTTT
TRBV11-2,TRBJ2-7,few,TRBD2,CASSPGTSVPYEQYF,TGTGCCAGCAGCCCTGGGACTAGCGTACCCTACGAGCAGTACTTC
TRBV9,TRBJ1-5,.,.,CASSVGVAGPPQHF,TGTGCCAGCAGCGTAGGAGTGGCAGGGCCGCCCCAGCATTTT
TRBV19,TRBJ2-3,once,TRBD2,CASSTLAGVRDTQYF,TGTGCCAGTAGTACGCTCGCGGGGGTCAGAGATACGCAGTATTTT
TRBV6-6,TRBJ2-2,.,.,CASSYEVGGELFF,TGTGCCAGCAGTTATGAGGTCGGCGGGGAGCTGTTTTTT
TRBV19,TRBJ1-5,.,.,CASSTQGYNQPQHF,TGTGCCAGTAGTACCCAGGGTTACAATCAGCCCCAGCATTTT
TRBV5-1,TRBJ2-7,.,.,CASSPEGYEQYF,TGCGCCAGCAGCCCGGAGGGCTACGAGCAGTACTTC
TRBV28,TRBJ1-2,.,.,CASSLRAGIRLNYGYTF,TGTGCCAGCAGTTTAAGGGCAGGGATTAGGCTAAACTATGGCTACACCTTC
TRBV5-1,TRBJ1-1,.,TRBD1,CASRLRGPEAFF,TGCGCCAGCAGATTGAGGGGGCCTGAAGCTTTCTTT
TRBV9,TRBJ2-7,.,.,CASSVGAGADGQYF,TGTGCCAGCAGCGTAGGTGCGGGGGCTGATGGGCAGTACTTC
TRBV5-6,TRBJ2-7,.,.,CASSLITGPYEQYF,TGTGCCAGCAGCTTGATCACAGGGCCCTACGAGCAGTACTTC
TRBV5-4,TRBJ1-2,.,.,CASSKIRGNYGYTF,TGTGCCAGCAGCAAAATCAGGGGTAACTATGGCTACACCTTC
TRBV27,TRBJ2-7,.,.,CASSFSGVTPGEQYF,TGTGCCAGCAGTTTTTCGGGGGTCACCCCGGGCGAGCAGTACTTC